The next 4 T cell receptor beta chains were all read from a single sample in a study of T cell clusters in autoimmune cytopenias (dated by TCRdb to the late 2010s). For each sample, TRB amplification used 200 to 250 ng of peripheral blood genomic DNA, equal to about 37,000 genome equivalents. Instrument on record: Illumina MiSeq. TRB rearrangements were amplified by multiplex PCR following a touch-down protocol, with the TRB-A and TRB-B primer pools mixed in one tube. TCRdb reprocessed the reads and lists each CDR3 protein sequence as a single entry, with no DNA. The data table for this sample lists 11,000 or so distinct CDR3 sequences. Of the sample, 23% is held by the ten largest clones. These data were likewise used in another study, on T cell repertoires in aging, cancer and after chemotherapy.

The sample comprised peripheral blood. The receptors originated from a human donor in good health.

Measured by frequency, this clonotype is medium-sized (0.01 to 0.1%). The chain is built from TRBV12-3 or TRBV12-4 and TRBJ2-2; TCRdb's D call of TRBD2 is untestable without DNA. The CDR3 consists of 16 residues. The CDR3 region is CASSFVTGGPAGELFF.

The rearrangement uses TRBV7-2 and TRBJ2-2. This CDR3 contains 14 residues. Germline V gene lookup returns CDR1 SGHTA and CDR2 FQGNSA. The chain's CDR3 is CASSLNGNTGELFF.

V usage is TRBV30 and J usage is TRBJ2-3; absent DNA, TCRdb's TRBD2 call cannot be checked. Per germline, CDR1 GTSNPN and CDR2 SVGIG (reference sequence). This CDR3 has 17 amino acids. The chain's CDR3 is CAWSVGLAGVSTDTQYF.

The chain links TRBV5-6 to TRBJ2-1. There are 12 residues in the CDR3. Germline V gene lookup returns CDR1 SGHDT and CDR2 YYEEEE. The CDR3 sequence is CASSLGAFEQFF.